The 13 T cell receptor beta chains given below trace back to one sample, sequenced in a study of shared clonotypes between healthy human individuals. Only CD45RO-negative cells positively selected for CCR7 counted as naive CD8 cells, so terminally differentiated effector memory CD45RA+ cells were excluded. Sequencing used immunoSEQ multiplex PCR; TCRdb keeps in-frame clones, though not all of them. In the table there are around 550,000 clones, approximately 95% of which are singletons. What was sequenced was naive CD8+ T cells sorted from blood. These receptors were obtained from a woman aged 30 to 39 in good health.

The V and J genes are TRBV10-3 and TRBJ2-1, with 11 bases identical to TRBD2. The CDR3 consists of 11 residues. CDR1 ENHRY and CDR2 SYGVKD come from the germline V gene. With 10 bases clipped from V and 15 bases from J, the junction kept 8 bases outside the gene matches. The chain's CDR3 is CATELAGDLFF. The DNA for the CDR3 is TGTGCCACCGAACTAGCGGGAGATTTGTTCTTC.

In DNA, the CDR3 is TGTGCCAGCAGCCAGACCCGCGTGCCCTCCTACGAGCAGTACTTC. Protein: CASSQTRVPSYEQYF. The V call is TRBV4-2, the J call TRBJ2-5; D gene uncertain. Gene TRBJ2-7 matches the end of the DNA better, so the J call may be wrong. Germline V lookup: CDR1 LGHNA, CDR2 YNFKEQ. The CDR3 sequence is 15 residues long.

The CDR3 is CASSLKGTLYEQYF. The CDR3 DNA follows: TGTGCCAGCAGTTTGAAGGGCACGCTCTACGAGCAGTACTTC. The chain uses TRBV28 and TRBJ2-5; D not certain. Gene TRBJ2-7 matches the end of the DNA better, so the J call may be wrong. The CDR3 spans 14 residues. Germline V lookup: CDR1 MDHEN, CDR2 SYDVKM.

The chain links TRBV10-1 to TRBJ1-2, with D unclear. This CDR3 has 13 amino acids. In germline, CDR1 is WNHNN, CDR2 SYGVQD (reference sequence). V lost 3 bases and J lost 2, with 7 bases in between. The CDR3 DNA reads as TGCGCCAGCAGTGACTCACAAAACTATGGCTACACCTTC. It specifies CASSDSQNYGYTF.

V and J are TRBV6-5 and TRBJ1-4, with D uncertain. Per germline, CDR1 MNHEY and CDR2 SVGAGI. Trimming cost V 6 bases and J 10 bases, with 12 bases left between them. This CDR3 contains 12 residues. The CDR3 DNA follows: TGTGCCAGCAGCGGACCGGCTGGAAAACTGTTTTTT. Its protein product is CASSGPAGKLFF.

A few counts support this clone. Here the CDR3 reads CASSDRSGGRVYEQYF. The CDR3 DNA reads TGTGCCAGCAGTGATCGGTCCGGCGGGAGGGTCTACGAGCAGTACTTC. The rearrangement joins TRBV6-1 to TRBJ2-7, with TRBD2 matching 9 bases. Trimming took 3 bases from V and 3 from J; bases not matched to a gene: 9. Germline V gene lookup returns CDR1 MNHNS and CDR2 SASEGT. The CDR3 length is 16 residues.

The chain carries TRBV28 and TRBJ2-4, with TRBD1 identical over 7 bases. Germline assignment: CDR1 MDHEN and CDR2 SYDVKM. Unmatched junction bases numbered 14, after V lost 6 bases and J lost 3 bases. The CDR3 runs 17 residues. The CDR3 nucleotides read TGTGCCAGCAGACCCCGACAGGGCAGGATTGGCAAAAACATTCAGTACTTC. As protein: CASRPRQGRIGKNIQYF.

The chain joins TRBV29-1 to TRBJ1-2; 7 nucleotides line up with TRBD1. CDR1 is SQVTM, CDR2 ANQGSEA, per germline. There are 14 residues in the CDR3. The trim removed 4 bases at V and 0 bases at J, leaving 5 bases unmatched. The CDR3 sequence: CSVVGDSTNYGYTF. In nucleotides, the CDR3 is TGCAGCGTTGTTGGGGACAGCACTAACTATGGCTACACCTTC.

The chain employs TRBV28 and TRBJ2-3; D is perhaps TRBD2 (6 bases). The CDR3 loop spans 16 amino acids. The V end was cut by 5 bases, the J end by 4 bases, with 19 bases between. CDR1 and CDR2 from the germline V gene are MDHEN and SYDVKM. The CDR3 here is CASSTAITGASDTQYF. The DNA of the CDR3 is TGTGCCAGCAGTACGGCCATTACGGGAGCTTCAGATACGCAGTATTTT.

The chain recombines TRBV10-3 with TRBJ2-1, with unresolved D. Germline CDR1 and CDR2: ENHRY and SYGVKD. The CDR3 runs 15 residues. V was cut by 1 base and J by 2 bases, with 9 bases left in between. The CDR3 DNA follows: TGTGCCATCAGTGAGTGGTCCAACGCCTACAATGAGCAGTTCTTC. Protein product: CAISEWSNAYNEQFF.

This CDR3 reads CASSLSTAVYNSPLHF. CDR3 in DNA: TGTGCCAGCAGCTTATCGACAGCCGTTTATAATTCACCCCTCCACTTT. The chain uses TRBV7-2 and TRBJ1-6, with D perhaps TRBD1 (5 bases). Between the trimmed V and J ends, which lost 2 bases and 4 bases, there was a span of 12 bases. The CDR3 covers 16 residues. From germline, CDR1 is SGHTA and CDR2 FQGNSA. Supplemented by reference TRBV7-2 and TRBJ1-6, the full variable domain reads GAGVSQSPSNKVTEKGKDVELRCDPISGHTALYWYRQSLGQGLEFLIYFQGNSAPDKSGLPSDRFSAERTGGSVSTLTIQRTQQEDSAVYLCASSLSTAVYNSPLHFGNGTRLTVT.

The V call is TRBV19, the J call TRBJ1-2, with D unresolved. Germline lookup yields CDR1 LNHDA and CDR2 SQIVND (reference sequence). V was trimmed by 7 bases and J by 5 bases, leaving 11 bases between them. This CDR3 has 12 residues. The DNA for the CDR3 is TGTGCCAGTACCCCGGACTTATATGGCTACACCTTC. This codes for CASTPDLYGYTF.

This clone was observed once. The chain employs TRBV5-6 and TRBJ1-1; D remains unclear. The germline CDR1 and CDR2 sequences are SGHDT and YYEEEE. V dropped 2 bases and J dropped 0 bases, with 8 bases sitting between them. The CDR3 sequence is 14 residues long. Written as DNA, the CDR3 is TGTGCCAGCAGCTTCGTAGGGTTGAACACTGAAGCTTTCTTT. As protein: CASSFVGLNTEAFF.